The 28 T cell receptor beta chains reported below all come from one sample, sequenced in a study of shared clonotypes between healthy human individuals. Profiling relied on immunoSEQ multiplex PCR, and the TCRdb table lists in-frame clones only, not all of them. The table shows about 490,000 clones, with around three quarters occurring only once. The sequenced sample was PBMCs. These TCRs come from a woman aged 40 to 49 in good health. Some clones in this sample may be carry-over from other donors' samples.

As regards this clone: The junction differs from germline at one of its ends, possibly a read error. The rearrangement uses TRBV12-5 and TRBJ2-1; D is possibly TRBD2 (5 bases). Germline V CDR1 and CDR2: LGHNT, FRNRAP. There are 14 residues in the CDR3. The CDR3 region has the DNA TGTGCTAGTGGATTGGGGAGTTCCTACAATGAGCAGTTCTTC. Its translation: CASGLGSSYNEQFF.

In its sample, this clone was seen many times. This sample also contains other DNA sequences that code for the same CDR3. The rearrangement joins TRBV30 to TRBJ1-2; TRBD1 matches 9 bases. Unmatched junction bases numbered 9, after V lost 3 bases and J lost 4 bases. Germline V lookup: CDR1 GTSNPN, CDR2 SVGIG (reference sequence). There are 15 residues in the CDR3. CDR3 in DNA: TGTGCCTGGAGCGGCTTGGGACAGGGTTCCTATGGCTACACCTTC. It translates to CAWSGLGQGSYGYTF.

The CDR3 region is CAISESILAGPNYEQYF. As DNA, the CDR3 is TGTGCCATCAGTGAGTCGATACTAGCGGGACCCAACTACGAGCAGTACTTC. The V and J genes are TRBV10-3 and TRBJ2-7, with TRBD2 matching 10 bases. The CDR3 is 17 residues long. V lost 0 bases, J lost 3 bases, and 8 bases stayed unmatched. Looked up from germline, CDR1 is ENHRY and CDR2 is SYGVKD.

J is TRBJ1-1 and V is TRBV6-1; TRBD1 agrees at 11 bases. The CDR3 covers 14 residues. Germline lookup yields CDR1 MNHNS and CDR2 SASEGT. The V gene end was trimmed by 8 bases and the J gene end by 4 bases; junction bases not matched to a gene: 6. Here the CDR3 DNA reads TGTGCCAGCGCAGACGGGACAGGGGGCACTGAAGCTTTCTTT. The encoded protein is CASADGTGGTEAFF.

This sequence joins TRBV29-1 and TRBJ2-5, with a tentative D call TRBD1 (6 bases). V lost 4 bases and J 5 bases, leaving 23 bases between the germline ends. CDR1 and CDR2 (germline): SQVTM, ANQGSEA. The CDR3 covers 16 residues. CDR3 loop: CSVALQGSVDRETQYF. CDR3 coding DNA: TGCAGCGTTGCCCTACAGGGATCCGTCGACCGGGAGACCCAGTACTTC.

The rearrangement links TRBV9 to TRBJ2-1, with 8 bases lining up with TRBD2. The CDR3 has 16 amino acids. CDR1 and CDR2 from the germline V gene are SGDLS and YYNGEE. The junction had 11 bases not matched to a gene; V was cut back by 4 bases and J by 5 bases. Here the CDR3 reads CASSPTLGLADNEQFF. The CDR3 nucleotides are TGTGCCAGCAGCCCAACTCTCGGACTAGCCGACAATGAGCAGTTCTTC.

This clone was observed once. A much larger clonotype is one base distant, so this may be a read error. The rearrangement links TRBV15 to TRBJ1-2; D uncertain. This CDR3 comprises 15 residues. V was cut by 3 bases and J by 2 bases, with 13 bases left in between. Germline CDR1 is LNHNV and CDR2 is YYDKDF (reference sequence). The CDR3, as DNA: TGTGCCACCAGCAGCTTTTATCCAGCAAACTATGGCTACACCTTC. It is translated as CATSSFYPANYGYTF.

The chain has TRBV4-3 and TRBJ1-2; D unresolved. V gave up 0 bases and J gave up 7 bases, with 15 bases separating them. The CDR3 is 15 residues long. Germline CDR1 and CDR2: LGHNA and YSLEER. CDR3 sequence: CASSQDFRGGGGYTF. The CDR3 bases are TGCGCCAGCAGCCAAGATTTTCGGGGTGGAGGTGGCTACACCTTC.

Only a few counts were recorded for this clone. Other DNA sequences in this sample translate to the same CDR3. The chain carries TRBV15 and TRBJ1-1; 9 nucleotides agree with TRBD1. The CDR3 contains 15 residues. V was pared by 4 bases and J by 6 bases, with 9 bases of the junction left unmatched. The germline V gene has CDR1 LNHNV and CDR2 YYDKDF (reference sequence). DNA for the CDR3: TGTGCCACCAGCAAACGGACAGGGGTAAGCGCTGAAGCTTTCTTT. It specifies CATSKRTGVSAEAFF.

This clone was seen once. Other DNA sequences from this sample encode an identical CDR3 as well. DNA for the CDR3: TGTGCCAGCTCACCACCGACTAGAACAGATACGCAGTATTTT. Translation gives CASSPPTRTDTQYF. V usage is TRBV18 and J usage is TRBJ2-3, with a weak D call TRBD2 (6 bases). Per the germline V gene, CDR1 is KGHSH and CDR2 is LQKENI. This CDR3 spans 14 amino acids. V was clipped by 0 bases and J by 3 bases, with 7 bases between them.

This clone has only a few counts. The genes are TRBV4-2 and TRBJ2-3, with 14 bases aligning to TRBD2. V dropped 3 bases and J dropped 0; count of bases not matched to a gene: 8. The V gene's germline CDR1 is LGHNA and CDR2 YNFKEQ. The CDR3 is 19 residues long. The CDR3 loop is CASSQGLAGAGGSTDTQYF. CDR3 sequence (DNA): TGTGCCAGCAGCCAGGGACTAGCGGGAGCGGGAGGGAGCACAGATACGCAGTATTTT.

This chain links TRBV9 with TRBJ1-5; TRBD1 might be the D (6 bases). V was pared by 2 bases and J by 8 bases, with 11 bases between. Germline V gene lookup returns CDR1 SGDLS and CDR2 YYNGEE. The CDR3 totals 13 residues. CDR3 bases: TGTGCCAGCAGCGTCAGGGGAGAAGAGCCCCAGCATTTT. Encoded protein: CASSVRGEEPQHF.

The CDR3 region has the DNA TGTGCCAGCAGCTTGTTGGCCAGGGTGAACACTGAAGCTTTCTTT. As protein: CASSLLARVNTEAFF. The chain is built from TRBV5-6 and TRBJ1-1; a possible D gene is TRBD1 (5 bases). The germline CDR1 and CDR2 sequences are SGHDT and YYEEEE. CDR3 size: 15 residues. The V end was cut by 1 base, the J end by 0 bases, with 10 bases between.

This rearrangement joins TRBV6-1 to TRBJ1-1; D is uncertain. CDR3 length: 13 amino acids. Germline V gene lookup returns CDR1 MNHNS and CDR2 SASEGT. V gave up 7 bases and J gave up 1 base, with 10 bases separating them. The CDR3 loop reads CASTLTENTEAFF. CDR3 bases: TGTGCCAGCACTCTTACAGAGAACACTGAAGCTTTCTTT.

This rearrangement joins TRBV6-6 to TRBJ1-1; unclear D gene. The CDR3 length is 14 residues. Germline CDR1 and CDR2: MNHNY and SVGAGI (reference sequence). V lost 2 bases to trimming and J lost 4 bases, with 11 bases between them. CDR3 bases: TGTGCCAGCAGTTACCCGGGGAAGGGCACTGAAGCTTTCTTT. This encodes CASSYPGKGTEAFF.

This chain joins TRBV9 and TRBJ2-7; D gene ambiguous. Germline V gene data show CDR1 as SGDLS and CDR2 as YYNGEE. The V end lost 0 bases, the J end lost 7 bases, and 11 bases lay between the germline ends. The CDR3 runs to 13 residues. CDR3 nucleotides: TGTGCCAGCAGCGTAGGACCCCCGTGGGAGCAGTACTTC. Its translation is CASSVGPPWEQYF.

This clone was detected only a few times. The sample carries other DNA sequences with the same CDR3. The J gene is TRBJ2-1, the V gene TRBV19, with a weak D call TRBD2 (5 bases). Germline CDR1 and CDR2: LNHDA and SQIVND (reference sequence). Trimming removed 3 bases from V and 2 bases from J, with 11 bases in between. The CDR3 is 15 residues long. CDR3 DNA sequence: TGTGCCAGTAGTATCTCGGGATTAGCCTACAATGAGCAGTTCTTC. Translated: CASSISGLAYNEQFF.

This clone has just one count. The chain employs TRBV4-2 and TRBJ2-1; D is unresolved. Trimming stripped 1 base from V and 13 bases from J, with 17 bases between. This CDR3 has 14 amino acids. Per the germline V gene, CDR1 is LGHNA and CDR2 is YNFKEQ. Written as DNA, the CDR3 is TGTGCCAGCAGCCAAGTTTTGACCGGCCACCTCCAGTTCTTC. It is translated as CASSQVLTGHLQFF.

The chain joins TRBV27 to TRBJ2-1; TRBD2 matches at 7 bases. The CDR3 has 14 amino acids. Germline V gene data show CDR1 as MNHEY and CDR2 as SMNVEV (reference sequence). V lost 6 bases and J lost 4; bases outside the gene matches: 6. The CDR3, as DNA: TGTGCCAGCAGCCAGACTAGCCCTTACAATGAGCAGTTCTTC. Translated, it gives CASSQTSPYNEQFF.

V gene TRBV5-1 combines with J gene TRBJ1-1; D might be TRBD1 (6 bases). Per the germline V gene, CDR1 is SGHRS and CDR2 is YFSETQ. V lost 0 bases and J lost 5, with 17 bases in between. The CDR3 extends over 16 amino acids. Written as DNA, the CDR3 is TGCGCCAGCAGCTTGGCCGGGGTAGAGCAGGGGACTGAAGCTTTCTTT. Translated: CASSLAGVEQGTEAFF. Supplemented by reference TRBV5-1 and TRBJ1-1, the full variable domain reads KAGVTQTPRYLIKTRGQQVTLSCSPISGHRSVSWYQQTPGQGLQFLFEYFSETQRNKGNFPGRFSGRQFSNSRSEMNVSTLELGDSALYLCASSLAGVEQGTEAFFGQGTRLTVV.

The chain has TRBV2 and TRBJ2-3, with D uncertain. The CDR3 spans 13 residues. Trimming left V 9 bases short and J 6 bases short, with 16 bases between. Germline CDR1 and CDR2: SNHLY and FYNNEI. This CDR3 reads CASTLVVSDTQYF. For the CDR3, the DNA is TGTGCCAGTACGCTCGTTGTTTCGGATACGCAGTATTTT. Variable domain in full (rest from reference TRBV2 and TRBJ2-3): EPEVTQTPSHQVTQMGQEVILRCVPISNHLYFYWYRQILGQKVEFLVSFYNNEISEKSEIFDDQFSVERPDGSNFTLKIRSTKLEDSAMYFCASTLVVSDTQYFGPGTRLTVL.

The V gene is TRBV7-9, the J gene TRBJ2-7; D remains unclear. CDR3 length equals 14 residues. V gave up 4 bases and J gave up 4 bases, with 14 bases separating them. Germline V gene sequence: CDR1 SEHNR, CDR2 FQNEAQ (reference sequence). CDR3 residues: CASSSVTVGYEQYF. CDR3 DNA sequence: TGTGCCAGCAGCTCCGTTACCGTAGGGTACGAGCAGTACTTC.

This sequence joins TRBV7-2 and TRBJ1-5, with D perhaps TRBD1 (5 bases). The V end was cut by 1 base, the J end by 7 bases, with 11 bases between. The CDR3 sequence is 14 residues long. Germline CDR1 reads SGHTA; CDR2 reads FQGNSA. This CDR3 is CASSLVGAGQPQHF. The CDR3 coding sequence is TGTGCCAGCAGCTTAGTCGGGGCTGGGCAGCCCCAGCATTTT.

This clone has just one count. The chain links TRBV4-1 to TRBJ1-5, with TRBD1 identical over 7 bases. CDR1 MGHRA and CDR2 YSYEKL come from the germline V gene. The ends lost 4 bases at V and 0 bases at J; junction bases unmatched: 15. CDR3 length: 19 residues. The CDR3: CASSLFMTGLLRSNQPQHF. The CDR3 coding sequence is TGCGCCAGCAGCCTTTTCATGACAGGGCTCTTGCGTAGCAATCAGCCCCAGCATTTT.

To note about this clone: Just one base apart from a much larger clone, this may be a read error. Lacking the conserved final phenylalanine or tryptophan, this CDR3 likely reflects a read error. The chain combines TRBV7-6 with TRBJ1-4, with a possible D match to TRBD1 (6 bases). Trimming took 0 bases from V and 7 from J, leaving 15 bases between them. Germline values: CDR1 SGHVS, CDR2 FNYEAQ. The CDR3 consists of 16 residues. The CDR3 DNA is TGTGCCAGCAGCTTAGCAGTGACAGGCCCAACTGAAAAACTGTTTCTT. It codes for CASSLAVTGPTEKLFL.

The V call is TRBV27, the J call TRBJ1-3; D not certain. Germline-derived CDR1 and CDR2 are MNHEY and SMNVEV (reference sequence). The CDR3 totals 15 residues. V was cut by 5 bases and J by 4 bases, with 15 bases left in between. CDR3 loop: CASSPTVGGGNTIYF. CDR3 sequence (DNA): TGTGCCAGCAGTCCCACCGTCGGAGGGGGAAACACCATATATTTT.

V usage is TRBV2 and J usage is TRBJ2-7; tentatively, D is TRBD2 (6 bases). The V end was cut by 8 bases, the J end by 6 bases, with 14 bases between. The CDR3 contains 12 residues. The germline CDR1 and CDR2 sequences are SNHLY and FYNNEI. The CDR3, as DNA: TGTGCCAGCTCGGGCGGGACCTTCGAGCAGTACTTC. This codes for CASSGGTFEQYF. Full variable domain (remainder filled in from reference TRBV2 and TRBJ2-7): EPEVTQTPSHQVTQMGQEVILRCVPISNHLYFYWYRQILGQKVEFLVSFYNNEISEKSEIFDDQFSVERPDGSNFTLKIRSTKLEDSAMYFCASSGGTFEQYFGPGTRLTVT.

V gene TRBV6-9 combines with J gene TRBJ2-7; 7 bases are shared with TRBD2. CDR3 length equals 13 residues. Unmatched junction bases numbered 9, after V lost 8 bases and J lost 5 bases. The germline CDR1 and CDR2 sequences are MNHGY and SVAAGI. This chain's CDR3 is CASPGREIDEQYF. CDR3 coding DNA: TGTGCCAGCCCGGGGAGGGAGATCGACGAGCAGTACTTC.